This TCR beta chain originates from a study of blood T cell repertoires in COVID-19. Study at large: Collection of acute and convalescent COVID-19 samples took place in the United States, Italy and Spain. In each case, the material was cDNA or gDNA derived from T cells, B-cell-depleted T cells, or PBMCs.

Patients at the Seattle site were enrolled during active infection and followed longitudinally. V was pared by 4 bases and J by 3 bases, with 9 bases of the junction left unmatched. The CDR3 spans 16 residues. Germline V CDR1 and CDR2: SGHKS, YYEKEE (reference sequence). Methods used by the authors: Estimation of nucleated cell counts was performed using reference gene primer amplification. Sequencing used immunoSEQ multiplex PCR; TCRdb keeps in-frame clones, though not all of them. The V and J calls and clone size are taken from that table; D and trimming were inferred from the DNA. The repertoire consists of just over 250,000 clones, with approximately 88% occurring once and the leading ten covering 10%.

The origin of this receptor is a woman aged 70-85 years with COVID-19, enrolled during active disease. The sequencing sample was made of peripheral blood. The chain joins TRBV5-5 to TRBJ2-7, with TRBD2 matching over 11 bases. This CDR3 reads CASSRTPSGRLYEQYF. Written as DNA, the CDR3 is TGTGCCAGCAGCCGCACGCCTAGCGGGAGGCTCTACGAGCAGTACTTC.